The 29 T cell receptor beta chains given below trace back to one sample, sequenced in a study of metastatic and nonmetastatic thyroid tumors. No treatment had been given to any patient before thyroid surgery. TCRdb recomputed clones from the PCR reads via MiXCR. The table includes about 92,000 clones, about 15% detected once. The sequenced sample consisted of blood. The receptors were gathered from a female donor with papillary thyroid cancer or a benign thyroid nodule (not recorded which). Some clones in this sample may be carry-over from other donors' samples.

Ten or more counts support this clone. Given a much more abundant clone one base away, this may be a read error. Within the sample, other DNA sequences also encode this same CDR3. The V gene is TRBV28, the J gene TRBJ2-5; 10 nucleotides line up with TRBD1. The germline V gene encodes CDR1 MDHEN and CDR2 SYDVKM. CDR3 length equals 14 residues. The DNA for the CDR3 is TGTGTCTCACTCCGACAGGGGGCAGGGGAGACCCAGTACTTC. Its translation: CVSLRQGAGETQYF. Drawing the rest from reference TRBV28 and TRBJ2-5, the complete variable domain is DVKVTQSSRYLVKRTGEKVFLECVQDMDHENMFWYRQDPGLGLRLIYFSYDVKMKEKGDIPEGYSVSREKKERFSLILESASTNQTSMYLCVSLRQGAGETQYFGPGTRLLVL.

This clone has ten or more counts. The chain has TRBV5-1 and TRBJ1-3; TRBD1 matches at 8 bases. The V segment lost 3 bases and the J segment 1 base; nucleotides outside the gene matches: 6. The CDR3 has 16 amino acids. The V gene's germline CDR1 is SGHRS and CDR2 YFSETQ. CDR3 residues: CASSSGTGQSGNTIYF. CDR3 in DNA: TGCGCCAGCAGCTCAGGGACAGGTCAATCTGGAAACACCATATATTTT.

The sample holds many counts of this clone. This sequence joins TRBV27 and TRBJ1-6, with D possibly TRBD1 on 5 matching bases. Trimming took off 5 bases at V and 5 bases at J, with 16 bases between the two ends. The CDR3 is 16 amino acids. CDR1 is MNHEY and CDR2 is SMNVEV in the germline V gene (reference sequence). The CDR3 DNA sequence: TGTGCCAGCAGTGCCCGACCGGGAGGGGATAATTCACCCCTCCACTTT. Amino acids: CASSARPGGDNSPLHF.

In the case of this clone: Given a much more abundant clone one base away, this may be a read error. The genes are TRBV19 and TRBJ2-2; maybe TRBD1 (5 bases). CDR1 and CDR2 from the germline V gene are LNHDA and SQIVND (reference sequence). The CDR3 covers 19 residues. CDR3: CASSIQGYSWQVNAGELFF. CDR3 nucleotide sequence: TGTGCCAGTAGTATTCAGGGATATTCTTGGCAGGTGAACGCCGGGGAGCTGTTTTTT.

This clone was seen a handful of times. The rearrangement uses TRBV10-2 and TRBJ2-7; a possible D gene is TRBD1 (6 bases). V lost 5 bases, J lost 2 bases, and 16 bases lay in between. This CDR3 comprises 15 residues. Germline CDR1 is WSHSY and CDR2 is SAAADI. The DNA for the CDR3 is TGCGCCAGCAGTTACTCGGCACAGGGAGCCTACGAGCAGTACTTC. Translating gives CASSYSAQGAYEQYF.

The sample holds many counts of this clone. The V gene is TRBV12-3 or TRBV12-4, the J gene TRBJ2-3; D is ambiguous. The CDR3 is 15 amino acids. V lost 7 bases and J lost 0, with 14 bases in between. CDR3 protein: CASTYIETSTDTQYF. CDR3 nucleotides: TGTGCCAGCACTTATATCGAGACTAGCACAGATACGCAGTATTTT.

This clone was counted at least ten times. The chain recombines TRBV15 with TRBJ2-5; D is undetermined. CDR3 length: 13 amino acids. Germline V gene data show CDR1 as LNHNV and CDR2 as YYDKDF (reference sequence). V was cut by 4 bases and J by 2 bases, with 8 bases left in between. CDR3 region: CATSIGTQETQYF. In nucleotides, the CDR3 is TGTGCCACCAGCATTGGAACTCAAGAGACCCAGTACTTC.

This clone was counted a few times. Without the conserved terminal phenylalanine or tryptophan, this CDR3 likely stems from a read error. It is unclear where the CDR3 begins or ends on the DNA, so no DNA is shown, and the CDR3 is as TCRdb lists it. The V call is TRBV6-2 or TRBV6-3, the J call TRBJ1-1. The CDR3 contains 11 residues when both ends are counted. From germline, CDR1 is MNHEY and CDR2 SVGEGT. CDR3 loop: CASSHLREAFS.

Concerning this clone: A much bigger clone sits one base away, suggesting this may be a read error. The rearrangement joins TRBV6-2 or TRBV6-3 to TRBJ1-2; D may be TRBD1 (5 bases). Germline lookup yields CDR1 MNHEY and CDR2 SVGEGT. There are 15 residues in the CDR3. Trimming pared 0 bases from V and 4 bases from J, leaving 12 bases between. The CDR3 reads CASSYSRGHFYGYTF. In DNA, the CDR3 is TGTGCCAGCAGTTACTCTAGAGGACATTTCTATGGCTACACCTTC.

As regards this clone: A much larger clone lies one base from this, so it may be a read error. The rearrangement uses TRBV20-1 and TRBJ1-1, with D tentatively TRBD1 (5 bases). Germline CDR1 reads DFQATT; CDR2 reads SNEGSKA (reference sequence). Trimming took 4 bases from V and 10 from J, leaving 10 bases between them. This CDR3 spans 10 amino acids. The CDR3 DNA sequence: TGCAGTGCTATTTCCGGGGCAGCTTTCTTT. Residues: CSAISGAAFF.

Ten or more counts support this clone. This sequence joins TRBV6-1 and TRBJ1-3; the match to TRBD1 covers 7 bases. CDR1 is MNHNS, CDR2 SASEGT, per germline. Germline trimming cut 6 bases from V and 4 bases from J; bases unmatched to any gene: 6. This CDR3 is 14 amino acids long. In DNA, the CDR3 is TGTGCCAGCAGACCGACAGGGCAGGGAAACACCATATATTTT. Translation: CASRPTGQGNTIYF.

This clone was seen many times. The chain combines TRBV5-1 with TRBJ1-4; possible D gene TRBD1, 6 bases. CDR3 length: 15 residues. Germline loops: CDR1 SGHRS, CDR2 YFSETQ. V lost 3 bases, J lost 2 bases, and 11 bases lay in between. The CDR3 here is CASSSTGSTNEKLFF. The CDR3 region has the DNA TGCGCCAGCAGCTCCACAGGGAGTACTAATGAAAAACTGTTTTTT.

This clone was found many times. V is TRBV11-2 and J is TRBJ1-3; no reliable D call. Looked up from germline, CDR1 is SGHAT and CDR2 is FQNNGV. There are 13 residues in the CDR3. Trimming cost V 5 bases and J 2 bases, with 7 bases left between them. The chain's CDR3 is CASSTNPGNTIYF. CDR3 nucleotide sequence: TGTGCCAGCAGCACCAACCCTGGAAACACCATATATTTT. The variable domain in full, completed from reference TRBV11-2 and TRBJ1-3, reads EAGVAQSPRYKIIEKRQSVAFWCNPISGHATLYWYQQILGQGPKLLIQFQNNGVVDDSQLPKDRFSAERLKGVDSTLKIQPAKLEDSAVYLCASSTNPGNTIYFGEGSWLTVV.

The table lists this clone with many counts. V is TRBV7-2 and J is TRBJ2-7; D remains unclear. V was shortened by 2 bases and J by 2 bases, with 7 bases between the two germline ends. Germline values: CDR1 SGHTA, CDR2 FQGNSA. The CDR3 consists of 13 residues. This CDR3 is CASSLIGPYEQYF. In DNA form, the CDR3 reads TGTGCCAGCAGCTTAATCGGTCCCTACGAGCAGTACTTC.

In the case of this clone: One junction end disagrees with the germline gene, perhaps due to a read error. The chain has TRBV28 and TRBJ2-7; tentatively, D is TRBD2 (5 bases). The CDR3 is 12 amino acids. Germline CDR1 reads MDHEN; CDR2 reads SYDVKM. The CDR3 protein is CPSDTGEYDQYF. The CDR3 DNA follows: TGTCCCAGTGATACCGGGGAATACGATCAGTACTTC.

This clone has a count of ten or more. The chain is built from TRBV6-1 and TRBJ1-1; D gene ambiguous. CDR1 MNHNS and CDR2 SASEGT come from the germline V gene. The CDR3 runs to 13 residues. V shed 8 bases and J shed 0 bases, with 10 bases lying between them. CDR3 nucleotide sequence: TGTGCCAGCGGAACTGAAATGAACACTGAAGCTTTCTTT. It specifies CASGTEMNTEAFF.

As for this clone: As the CDR3 is not closed by the conserved phenylalanine or tryptophan, this likely results from a read error. This chain joins TRBV20-1 and TRBJ1-6, with no clear D. V was shortened by 7 bases and J by 7 bases, with 23 bases between the two germline ends. The CDR3 has 16 amino acids. CDR1 DFQATT and CDR2 SNEGSKA come from the germline V gene (reference sequence). CDR3 loop: CSEARLHGWSNSPLHS. CDR3 in DNA: TGCAGTGAGGCCAGGCTGCACGGCTGGTCGAATTCACCCCTCCACTCT.

With regard to this clone: A much larger clone differs from this one at a single base, so this may be a read error. The gene calls are TRBV20-1 and TRBJ2-7; TRBD1 agrees at 7 bases. V lost 4 bases, J lost 3 bases, and 3 bases stayed unmatched. The length of the CDR3 is 12 residues. Germline CDR1 reads DFQATT; CDR2 reads SNEGSKA (reference sequence). In DNA form, the CDR3 reads TGCAGTGCTATCCGGGACAGCTACGAGCAGTACTTC. The encoded protein is CSAIRDSYEQYF.

This clone was seen repeatedly, ten times or more. Other DNA sequences of this sample code for an identical CDR3. V usage is TRBV19 and J usage is TRBJ2-5; 7 bases are shared with TRBD2. Trimming took 7 bases from V and 1 from J; bases not matched to a gene: 12. CDR1 and CDR2 (germline): LNHDA, SQIVND (reference sequence). The CDR3 contains 16 residues. DNA of the CDR3: TGTGCCAGTACTAGAGGGCTAGCGGACCTCCAAGAGACCCAGTACTTC. Amino acid sequence: CASTRGLADLQETQYF.

On this clone: Given a much more abundant clone one base away, this may be a read error. J is TRBJ2-3 and V is TRBV9; D perhaps matches TRBD2 (6 bases). The CDR3 runs to 13 residues. In germline, CDR1 is SGDLS, CDR2 YYNGEE. This CDR3 is CASNTHPGDMQYF. For the CDR3, the DNA is TGTGCCAGCAACACTCATCCGGGGGATATGCAGTATTTT.

This clone was detected ten times or more. The chain uses TRBV7-2 and TRBJ2-3, with TRBD2 matching over 9 bases. This CDR3 has 16 residues. The V and J ends lost 0 bases and 3 bases, in that order; junction bases with no gene match: 4. Germline CDR1 SGHTA, CDR2 FQGNSA. The CDR3 nucleotides read TGTGCCAGCAGCTTAGCCGCGGGGGGGCCAACAGATACGCAGTATTTT. Protein product: CASSLAAGGPTDTQYF.

This clone appeared once. This may come from a read error, since a much larger clone is one base off. This sequence joins TRBV7-2 and TRBJ2-5; D possibly corresponds to TRBD2 (5 bases). This CDR3 is 13 amino acids long. Germline V gene data show CDR1 as SGHTA and CDR2 as FQGNSA. In nucleotides, the CDR3 is TGTGCCAGCACCTTAGCGTCGGGGGAGACCCAGTACTTC. Residues: CASTLASGETQYF.

This clone showed up many times. The same CDR3 is also encoded by other DNA sequences in this sample. The V and J genes are TRBV11-2 and TRBJ2-7; 14 bases align to TRBD2. V gave up 4 bases and J gave up 0 bases; unmatched junction bases: 11. The CDR3 runs to 19 residues. Germline CDR1 SGHAT, CDR2 FQNNGV. CDR3 protein: CASSSSPGLAGADSYEQYF. The DNA of the CDR3 is TGTGCCAGCAGCTCTTCTCCGGGACTAGCGGGGGCCGACTCCTACGAGCAGTACTTC.

Many counts were recorded for this clone. This rearrangement joins TRBV20-1 to TRBJ1-5; TRBD1 matches 9 bases. CDR3 size: 16 residues. Trimming took 1 base from V and 2 from J; bases not matched to a gene: 6. CDR1 is DFQATT and CDR2 is SNEGSKA in the germline V gene (reference sequence). As DNA, the CDR3 is TGCAGTGCTAGAGTTCAGGGACAGGGTGGCAATCAGCCCCAGCATTTT. This sequence encodes CSARVQGQGGNQPQHF.

This clone was found a few times. The rearrangement links TRBV10-1 to TRBJ2-7, with 7 bases fitting TRBD1. V shed 8 bases and J 5 bases; nucleotides not matched to a gene: 3. The CDR3 runs 11 residues. Germline V lookup: CDR1 WNHNN, CDR2 SYGVQD (reference sequence). The CDR3 spells CASPRGHEQYF. Written as DNA, the CDR3 is TGCGCCAGCCCTAGGGGGCACGAGCAGTACTTC.

The table lists this clone with many counts. The chain has TRBV6-1 and TRBJ2-3; D may correspond to TRBD1 or TRBD2 (5 bases each). The ends were cut back, 2 bases at V and 2 bases at J, with 11 bases in the middle. The CDR3 spans 15 residues. Germline CDR1 and CDR2: MNHNS and SASEGT. This CDR3 is CASSENEGTTDTQYF. The CDR3 region has the DNA TGTGCCAGCAGTGAAAATGAGGGGACCACAGATACGCAGTATTTT.

This clone was detected many times. The J gene is TRBJ1-1, the V gene TRBV2; D is unclear. V dropped 4 bases and J dropped 6 bases, with 6 bases sitting between them. CDR1 SNHLY and CDR2 FYNNEI come from the germline V gene. The CDR3 totals 11 residues. The DNA of the CDR3 is TGTGCCAGCAGTGTCGCGGCTGAAGCTTTCTTT. It specifies CASSVAAEAFF.

This clone showed up many times. The chain has TRBV30 and TRBJ1-4; unclear D gene. Looked up from germline, CDR1 is GTSNPN and CDR2 is SVGIG (reference sequence). The CDR3 is 16 residues long. V lost 0 bases and J lost 0, with 11 bases in between. The CDR3 sequence: CAWSVPTLSTNEKLFF. CDR3 nucleotides: TGTGCCTGGAGTGTACCTACACTCTCAACTAATGAAAAACTGTTTTTT.

This clone was counted at least ten times. The chain recombines TRBV12-3 or TRBV12-4 with TRBJ2-1, with 7 nucleotides matching TRBD1. This CDR3 comprises 17 residues. Trimming at V came to 3 bases and at J to 0 bases, leaving 8 bases not matched to a gene. The CDR3: CASSFEGGGGSYNEQFF. DNA of the CDR3: TGTGCCAGCAGTTTCGAAGGGGGCGGAGGCTCCTACAATGAGCAGTTCTTC.